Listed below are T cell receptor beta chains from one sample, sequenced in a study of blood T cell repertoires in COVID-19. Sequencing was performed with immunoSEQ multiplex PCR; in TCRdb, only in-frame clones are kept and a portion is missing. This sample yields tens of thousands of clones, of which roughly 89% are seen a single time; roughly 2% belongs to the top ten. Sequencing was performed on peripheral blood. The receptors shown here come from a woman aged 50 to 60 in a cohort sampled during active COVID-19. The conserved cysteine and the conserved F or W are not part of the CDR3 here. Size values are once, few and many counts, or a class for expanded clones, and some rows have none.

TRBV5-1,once,ASSPNPGNEKLF
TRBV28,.,ASSLDFKRSYEQY
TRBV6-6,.,ASSLTPGLATGGELF
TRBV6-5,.,ASLRSGGGEQY
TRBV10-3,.,AISDGGDEAF
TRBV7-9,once,ASEQPRDTGRTQY
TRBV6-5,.,ASSPGGATNEKLF
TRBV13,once,ASKRTGGNTIY
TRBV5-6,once,ASSLPGGRQETQY
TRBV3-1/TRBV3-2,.,ASSQDRGREQF
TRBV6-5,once,ASLDSGNTIY
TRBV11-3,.,ASSLLQDTGELF
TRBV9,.,ASSPGTSGSEAQY
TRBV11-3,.,ASSRLWGQGGTEAF
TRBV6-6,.,ASSLLPPGRVGAGNQPQH
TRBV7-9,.,ASGSRGQAEAF
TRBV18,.,ASSPTGIVTTQY
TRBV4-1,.,ASSREIVAGSYNEQF
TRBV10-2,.,ATRGAGVFFSYGTQY
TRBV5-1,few,ASSLGGQSDRAYNSPLH
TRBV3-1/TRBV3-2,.,ASSQVNPGSDTQY
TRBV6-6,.,ASTTRDRGFHEQF